Reported below is one T cell receptor (beta chain). Any history of autoimmune disease or systemic immunosuppression disqualified patients. This sample is part of a study of OX40 agonist ivuxolimab in advanced cancers. The wider study: Ivuxolimab, which patients received intravenously every 2 weeks, was dosed at 0.01 to 10 mg/kg. Hepatocellular carcinoma, melanoma, renal cell or head and neck cancer occurred in dose-escalation patients. Enrollees could have had prior anti-PD-1, anti-PD-L1 or anti-CTLA-4 therapy, which under 50% had received.

Per the germline V gene, CDR1 is SGHRS and CDR2 is YFSETQ. This CDR3 has 12 amino acids. V was pared by 4 bases and J by 1 base, with 6 bases between. The method was immunoSEQ multiplex PCR; TCRdb's version includes in-frame clones alone and lacks a portion of them. The sample shows fewer than 70,000 clones, around 87% of them seen only once. The source material was CD4+ or CD8+ T cells sorted from blood, sampled in a trial of the OX40 agonist ivuxolimab. This receptor was obtained from an adult with an advanced solid tumor such as melanoma, head and neck, liver or kidney cancer. V gene TRBV5-1 combines with J gene TRBJ2-7; D is undetermined. CDR3 sequence reads: CASSPPSYEQYF. The CDR3 DNA is TGCGCCAGCAGCCCCCCGTCCTACGAGCAGTACTTC.